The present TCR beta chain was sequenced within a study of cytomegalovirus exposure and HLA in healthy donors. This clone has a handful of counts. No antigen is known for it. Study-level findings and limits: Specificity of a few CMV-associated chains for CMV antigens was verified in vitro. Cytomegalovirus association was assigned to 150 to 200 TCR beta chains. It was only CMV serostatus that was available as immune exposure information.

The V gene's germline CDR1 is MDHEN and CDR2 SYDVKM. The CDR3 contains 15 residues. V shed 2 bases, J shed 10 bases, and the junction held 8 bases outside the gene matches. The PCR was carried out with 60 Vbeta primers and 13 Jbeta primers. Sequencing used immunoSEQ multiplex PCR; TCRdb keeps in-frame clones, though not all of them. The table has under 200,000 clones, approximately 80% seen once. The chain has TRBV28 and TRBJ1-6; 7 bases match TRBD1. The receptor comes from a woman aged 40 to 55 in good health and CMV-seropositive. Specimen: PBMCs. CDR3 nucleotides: TGTGCCAGCAGTTTAATGATCGGACAGGTCTCACCCCTCCACTTT. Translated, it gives CASSLMIGQVSPLHF.